This TCR beta chain derives from a study of T cells expressing NK-cell markers. Notes on the study in general: In several donors, these clonotypes also led the CD3+CD56-NKG2C+ fraction.

For this clonotype: Its antigen is undetermined.

TCRdb re-called the 5' RACE reads; every CDR3 protein appears as one record, without DNA. The specimen's table records about 160,000 distinct CDR3 sequences. The sample consisted of blood T cells: a sorted CD56 or NKG2C T cell subset, CD4+ or CD8+ T cells, or bulk PBMC T cells (not recorded which). This receptor was taken from a woman aged 18 to 75 in good health.

The CDR3 sequence: CASSLEGVRGYTF. The chain links TRBV7-2 to TRBJ1-2. The CDR3 has 13 amino acids. Per germline, CDR1 SGHTA and CDR2 FQGNSA.